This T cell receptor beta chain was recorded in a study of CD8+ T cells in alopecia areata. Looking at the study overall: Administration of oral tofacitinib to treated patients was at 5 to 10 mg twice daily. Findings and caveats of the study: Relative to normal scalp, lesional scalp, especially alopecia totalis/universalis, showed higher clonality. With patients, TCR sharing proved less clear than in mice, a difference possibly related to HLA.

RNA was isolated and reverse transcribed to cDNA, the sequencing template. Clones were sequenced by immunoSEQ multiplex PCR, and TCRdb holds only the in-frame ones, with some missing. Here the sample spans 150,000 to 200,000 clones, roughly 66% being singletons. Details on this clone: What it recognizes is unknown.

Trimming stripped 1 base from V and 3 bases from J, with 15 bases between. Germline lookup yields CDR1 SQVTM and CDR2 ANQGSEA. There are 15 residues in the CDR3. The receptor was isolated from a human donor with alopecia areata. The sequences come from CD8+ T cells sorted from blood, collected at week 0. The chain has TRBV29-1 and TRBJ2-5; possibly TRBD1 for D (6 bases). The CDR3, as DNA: TGCAGCGTTGAAGGCACAACAGGGCTTGAAGAGACCCAGTACTTC. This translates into CSVEGTTGLEETQYF.